This is a list of T cell receptor beta chains from one sample in a study of T-cell memory formation after mild COVID-19. TCRdb re-called the 5' RACE reads with MiXCR, one entry per CDR3 protein. The sample consists of about 430,000 distinct CDR3 sequences, roughly 18% of them appearing once. The sample comprised PBMCs or a T cell subset sorted from them (not recorded which). All receptors come from a man aged 18 to 35 who had mild COVID-19 (a few samples of this study predate the infection). Cell type and time point are not known. Both conserved end residues are part of each CDR3. Each record gives: clone size, D gene, J gene, V gene, CDR3 DNA, CDR3 protein. The D gene is left open where the match is weak. A row's size may be missing; if present it is once, few, many or a size class.

clone size: NA; D gene: TRBD2; J gene: TRBJ2-3; V gene: TRBV20-1; CDR3 DNA: TGCAGTGCCCTTCTGACGGGGGGGAGAGATACGCAGTATTTT; CDR3 protein: CSALLTGGRDTQYF
clone size: NA; D gene: NA; J gene: TRBJ2-1; V gene: TRBV5-6; CDR3 DNA: TGTGCCAGCAGCTTAAAATTGAGGGGGAGCTCCTACAATGAGCAGTTCTTC; CDR3 protein: CASSLKLRGSSYNEQFF
clone size: NA; D gene: NA; J gene: TRBJ2-1; V gene: TRBV4-1; CDR3 DNA: TGCGCCAGCAGCCAAGGAGAGTGGTACGGTGAGCAGTTCTTC; CDR3 protein: CASSQGEWYGEQFF
clone size: few; D gene: NA; J gene: TRBJ2-5; V gene: TRBV20-1; CDR3 DNA: TGCAGTGCTAGGAACAGGGAAGAGACCCAGTACTTC; CDR3 protein: CSARNREETQYF
clone size: NA; D gene: NA; J gene: TRBJ1-2; V gene: TRBV20-1; CDR3 DNA: TGCAGTGCTGGCGTCCTACTCGGGTATGGCTACACCTTC; CDR3 protein: CSAGVLLGYGYTF
clone size: few; D gene: NA; J gene: TRBJ2-1; V gene: TRBV9; CDR3 DNA: TGTGCCAGCAGCGTAGGTGACGAACGGCAGGGAGTCTACAATGAGCAGTTCTTC; CDR3 protein: CASSVGDERQGVYNEQFF
clone size: few; D gene: NA; J gene: TRBJ1-4; V gene: TRBV29-1; CDR3 DNA: TGCAGCGCCGGTTTAGGGCGGGAAAAACTGTTTTTT; CDR3 protein: CSAGLGREKLFF
clone size: many; D gene: NA; J gene: TRBJ1-5; V gene: TRBV5-1; CDR3 DNA: TGCGCCAGCAGCTTGGAGGCGACGGGACAGCCCCAGCATTTT; CDR3 protein: CASSLEATGQPQHF
clone size: NA; D gene: TRBD2; J gene: TRBJ2-1; V gene: TRBV20-1; CDR3 DNA: TGCAGTGCTAGAGATTCCCTAGCGGGGACCTACAATGAGCAGTTCTTC; CDR3 protein: CSARDSLAGTYNEQFF
clone size: NA; D gene: NA; J gene: TRBJ2-3; V gene: TRBV7-6; CDR3 DNA: TGTGCCAGCAGCCGCACCCCGGGGGAATCAGATACGCAGTATTTT; CDR3 protein: CASSRTPGESDTQYF
clone size: few; D gene: TRBD1; J gene: TRBJ1-3; V gene: TRBV7-3; CDR3 DNA: TGTGCCAGCAGCCGATACAGGGACAGGGGGCCAGGAAACACCATATATTTT; CDR3 protein: CASSRYRDRGPGNTIYF
clone size: few; D gene: NA; J gene: TRBJ2-3; V gene: TRBV5-5; CDR3 DNA: TGTGCCAGCAGCTCCCGGGTAGATACGCAGTATTTT; CDR3 protein: CASSSRVDTQYF
clone size: few; D gene: NA; J gene: TRBJ2-3; V gene: TRBV12-3/TRBV12-4; CDR3 DNA: TGTGCCAGCAGTTTGAGGGACGGGGTATTCACAGATACGCAGTATTTT; CDR3 protein: CASSLRDGVFTDTQYF
clone size: NA; D gene: TRBD1; J gene: TRBJ1-2; V gene: TRBV4-3; CDR3 DNA: TGCGCCAGCAGCCAAGATTGGGCAGGGGGAAACCATAACTATGGCTACACCTTC; CDR3 protein: CASSQDWAGGNHNYGYTF
clone size: NA; D gene: NA; J gene: TRBJ1-2; V gene: TRBV7-9; CDR3 DNA: TGTGCCAGCAGCGCAGGGAATTTTCATGGCTACACCTTC; CDR3 protein: CASSAGNFHGYTF
clone size: NA; D gene: NA; J gene: TRBJ2-5; V gene: TRBV24-1; CDR3 DNA: TGTGCCACCAGTGAGTCCGGAGACGGGTGGGAGACCCAGTACTTC; CDR3 protein: CATSESGDGWETQYF
clone size: few; D gene: NA; J gene: TRBJ2-5; V gene: TRBV6-2/TRBV6-3; CDR3 DNA: TGTGCCAGCAGTTTACCCGGGTCGAGGCAAGAGACCCAGTACTTC; CDR3 protein: CASSLPGSRQETQYF
clone size: few; D gene: TRBD1; J gene: TRBJ2-1; V gene: TRBV20-1; CDR3 DNA: TGCAGTGCTAGGGACAGGGGAGGGTGGAGTGAGCAGTTCTTC; CDR3 protein: CSARDRGGWSEQFF
clone size: few; D gene: NA; J gene: TRBJ1-2; V gene: TRBV7-8; CDR3 DNA: TGTGCCAGCAGCCCGGGAGGGATGTATGGCTACACCTTC; CDR3 protein: CASSPGGMYGYTF
clone size: few; D gene: NA; J gene: TRBJ2-3; V gene: TRBV24-1; CDR3 DNA: TGTGCCACCAGTGATCGCGGGGCCGCGTCAGATACGCAGTATTTT; CDR3 protein: CATSDRGAASDTQYF
clone size: NA; D gene: TRBD1; J gene: TRBJ2-5; V gene: TRBV5-4; CDR3 DNA: TGTGCCAGCAGCCAAACAGGGGAGAACAGGGAGACCCAGTACTTC; CDR3 protein: CASSQTGENRETQYF
clone size: few; D gene: NA; J gene: TRBJ2-5; V gene: TRBV12-3/TRBV12-4; CDR3 DNA: TGTGCCAGCAGTTTCTTCAGGGGGGATCAAGAGACCCAGTACTTC; CDR3 protein: CASSFFRGDQETQYF
clone size: many; D gene: NA; J gene: TRBJ1-2; V gene: TRBV7-2; CDR3 DNA: TGTGCCAGCAGCTTATCAGGACTAAACTATGGCTACACCTTC; CDR3 protein: CASSLSGLNYGYTF
clone size: few; D gene: NA; J gene: TRBJ1-2; V gene: TRBV9; CDR3 DNA: TGTGCCAGCAGCGGGGGGGACGGATTTGGGCACTATGGCTACACCTTC; CDR3 protein: CASSGGDGFGHYGYTF
clone size: few; D gene: NA; J gene: TRBJ2-3; V gene: TRBV2; CDR3 DNA: TGTGCCGCCTCCCGGGACTTCACAGATACGCAGTATTTT; CDR3 protein: CAASRDFTDTQYF
clone size: many; D gene: TRBD2; J gene: TRBJ2-1; V gene: TRBV4-1; CDR3 DNA: TGCGCCAGCAGCCCCGAGCGGGGGGGCCTCTATGAGCAGTTCTTC; CDR3 protein: CASSPERGGLYEQFF
clone size: NA; D gene: TRBD1; J gene: TRBJ2-2; V gene: TRBV7-2; CDR3 DNA: TGTGCCAGCAGTCGACAGGGGGCTTACACCGGGGAGCTGTTTTTT; CDR3 protein: CASSRQGAYTGELFF
clone size: once; D gene: TRBD1; J gene: TRBJ1-1; V gene: TRBV3-1; CDR3 DNA: TGTGCCAGCAGCCAAGATGGACAGGGGCACGTTGGGAACACTGAAGCTTTCTTT; CDR3 protein: CASSQDGQGHVGNTEAFF
clone size: NA; D gene: TRBD2; J gene: TRBJ2-7; V gene: TRBV6-2/TRBV6-3; CDR3 DNA: TGTGCCAGCAGTTACTCGATCTGGGAGCGGGGGGGCTCCTACGAGCAGTACTTC; CDR3 protein: CASSYSIWERGGSYEQYF
clone size: many; D gene: NA; J gene: TRBJ2-5; V gene: TRBV7-9; CDR3 DNA: TGTGCCAGCAGCTACAGGTCTGAGACCCAGTACTTC; CDR3 protein: CASSYRSETQYF
clone size: NA; D gene: NA; J gene: TRBJ2-2; V gene: TRBV4-1; CDR3 DNA: TGCGCCAGCAGCCAAGGACCCCCAGCAGCGACGAACACCGGGGAGCTGTTTTTT; CDR3 protein: CASSQGPPAATNTGELFF
clone size: many; D gene: NA; J gene: TRBJ2-7; V gene: TRBV12-3/TRBV12-4; CDR3 DNA: TGTGCCAGCAGTTTGGGGACATCCTACTACGAGCAGTACTTC; CDR3 protein: CASSLGTSYYEQYF
clone size: NA; D gene: TRBD1; J gene: TRBJ1-6; V gene: TRBV28; CDR3 DNA: TGTGCCAGCAGTCCCCGACAGGGAAGTTCACCCCTCCACTTT; CDR3 protein: CASSPRQGSSPLHF
clone size: few; D gene: NA; J gene: TRBJ1-4; V gene: TRBV6-5; CDR3 DNA: TGTGCCAGCAGACGCGGGACGGAACCTAATGAAAAACTGTTTTTT; CDR3 protein: CASRRGTEPNEKLFF
clone size: NA; D gene: NA; J gene: TRBJ1-3; V gene: TRBV7-9; CDR3 DNA: TGTGCCAGCAGCTTAGCGCCCGGGGCTGGAAACACCATATATTTT; CDR3 protein: CASSLAPGAGNTIYF
clone size: NA; D gene: TRBD2; J gene: TRBJ2-3; V gene: TRBV5-8; CDR3 DNA: TGTGCCAGCAGCCCGCAGACTAGCGGGGGGGATACGCAGTATTTT; CDR3 protein: CASSPQTSGGDTQYF
clone size: few; D gene: NA; J gene: TRBJ1-4; V gene: TRBV11-2; CDR3 DNA: TGTGCCAGCAGCTTTAATCCCAGTAATAATGAAAAACTGTTTTTT; CDR3 protein: CASSFNPSNNEKLFF
clone size: many; D gene: NA; J gene: TRBJ1-2; V gene: TRBV5-1; CDR3 DNA: TGCGCCAGCAGCCCCTCGGTGGGATCTGGAGGCTACACCTTC; CDR3 protein: CASSPSVGSGGYTF
clone size: few; D gene: NA; J gene: TRBJ2-2; V gene: TRBV9; CDR3 DNA: TGTGCCAGCAGACGGGAGTTCACCGGGGAGCTGTTTTTT; CDR3 protein: CASRREFTGELFF
clone size: NA; D gene: NA; J gene: TRBJ1-6; V gene: TRBV7-2; CDR3 DNA: TGTGCCAGCAGTAACGAATTGGGGAGTGGAACCTATAATTCACCCCTCCACTTT; CDR3 protein: CASSNELGSGTYNSPLHF
clone size: few; D gene: NA; J gene: TRBJ1-1; V gene: TRBV27; CDR3 DNA: TGTGCCAGCAACCAGGGGAGGGGGACTGAAGCTTTCTTT; CDR3 protein: CASNQGRGTEAFF
clone size: NA; D gene: TRBD1; J gene: TRBJ1-2; V gene: TRBV7-9; CDR3 DNA: TGTGCCAGCAGCTCACCGGGACAGGGGGCTTGGGGCTACACCTTC; CDR3 protein: CASSSPGQGAWGYTF
clone size: NA; D gene: NA; J gene: TRBJ1-2; V gene: TRBV27; CDR3 DNA: TGTGCCAGCAGTTTTCGGGGGGGTTCTGGCTACACCTTC; CDR3 protein: CASSFRGGSGYTF
clone size: few; D gene: TRBD1; J gene: TRBJ2-2; V gene: TRBV4-3; CDR3 DNA: TGCGCCAGCAGCCCCTCGACAGGGTTAGCCGGGGAGCTGTTTTTT; CDR3 protein: CASSPSTGLAGELFF
clone size: NA; D gene: TRBD2; J gene: TRBJ2-5; V gene: TRBV12-3/TRBV12-4; CDR3 DNA: TGTGCCAGCAGTTTCCGGGGGGGGCGGGAGACCCAGTACTTC; CDR3 protein: CASSFRGGRETQYF
clone size: NA; D gene: NA; J gene: TRBJ2-2; V gene: TRBV24-1; CDR3 DNA: TGTGCCACCAGTGATCCTAGGACAGATGGGAACACCGGGGAGCTGTTTTTT; CDR3 protein: CATSDPRTDGNTGELFF
clone size: NA; D gene: NA; J gene: TRBJ2-6; V gene: TRBV12-3/TRBV12-4; CDR3 DNA: TGTGCCAGCAGTTCCCTGAGCTCTGGGGCCAACGTCCTGACTTTC; CDR3 protein: CASSSLSSGANVLTF
clone size: NA; D gene: TRBD1; J gene: TRBJ2-3; V gene: TRBV20-1; CDR3 DNA: TGCAGTGCCCCGGACAGGGGGCGAGCAGATACGCAGTATTTT; CDR3 protein: CSAPDRGRADTQYF
clone size: few; D gene: TRBD2; J gene: TRBJ2-5; V gene: TRBV2; CDR3 DNA: TGTGCCAGCAGTGCCGAAAGCGGGGGGAGAGAGACCCAGTACTTC; CDR3 protein: CASSAESGGRETQYF
clone size: NA; D gene: TRBD1; J gene: TRBJ1-2; V gene: TRBV7-2; CDR3 DNA: TGTGCCAGCAGCTTCGGGACAGGGATGTCATATGGCTACACCTTC; CDR3 protein: CASSFGTGMSYGYTF
clone size: few; D gene: NA; J gene: TRBJ2-5; V gene: TRBV4-3; CDR3 DNA: TGCGCCAGCAGCCAACAACAGGGAACTCAAGAGACCCAGTACTTC; CDR3 protein: CASSQQQGTQETQYF
clone size: few; D gene: TRBD1; J gene: TRBJ2-7; V gene: TRBV18; CDR3 DNA: TGTGCCAGCTCAGGGATGGGACAGGGAGTCTACGAGCAGTACTTC; CDR3 protein: CASSGMGQGVYEQYF
clone size: few; D gene: NA; J gene: TRBJ2-3; V gene: TRBV7-9; CDR3 DNA: TGTGCCAGCACCGTCACAGATACGCAGTATTTT; CDR3 protein: CASTVTDTQYF
clone size: NA; D gene: TRBD2; J gene: TRBJ2-1; V gene: TRBV9; CDR3 DNA: TGTGCCAGCAGCGTTGGCGGGGGGCCGGTCAATGAGCAGTTCTTC; CDR3 protein: CASSVGGGPVNEQFF
clone size: few; D gene: NA; J gene: TRBJ2-5; V gene: TRBV5-1; CDR3 DNA: TGCGCCAGCAGCCGGGACGGAGGACAGGAGACCCAGTACTTC; CDR3 protein: CASSRDGGQETQYF
clone size: few; D gene: NA; J gene: TRBJ2-1; V gene: TRBV6-5; CDR3 DNA: TGTGCCAGCAATCCCGCTCGGGTTTACAATGAGCAGTTCTTC; CDR3 protein: CASNPARVYNEQFF
clone size: few; D gene: NA; J gene: TRBJ2-5; V gene: TRBV5-5; CDR3 DNA: TGTGCCAGCAGCCGGGATGTGGTCTCGAAGACCCAGTACTTC; CDR3 protein: CASSRDVVSKTQYF
clone size: NA; D gene: TRBD2; J gene: TRBJ2-1; V gene: TRBV12-3/TRBV12-4; CDR3 DNA: TGTGCCAGCAGAATTACCGAGCGGGGGAGGTCCTACAATGAGCAGTTCTTC; CDR3 protein: CASRITERGRSYNEQFF
clone size: few; D gene: TRBD1; J gene: TRBJ2-7; V gene: TRBV6-2/TRBV6-3; CDR3 DNA: TGTGCCGGACGCAGGGGGCTCTCCTACGAGCAGTACTTC; CDR3 protein: CAGRRGLSYEQYF
clone size: NA; D gene: NA; J gene: TRBJ2-5; V gene: TRBV6-2/TRBV6-3; CDR3 DNA: TGTGCCAGCAGTCCACCCCGGGGGGCGAGAGGAGAGACCCAGTACTTC; CDR3 protein: CASSPPRGARGETQYF